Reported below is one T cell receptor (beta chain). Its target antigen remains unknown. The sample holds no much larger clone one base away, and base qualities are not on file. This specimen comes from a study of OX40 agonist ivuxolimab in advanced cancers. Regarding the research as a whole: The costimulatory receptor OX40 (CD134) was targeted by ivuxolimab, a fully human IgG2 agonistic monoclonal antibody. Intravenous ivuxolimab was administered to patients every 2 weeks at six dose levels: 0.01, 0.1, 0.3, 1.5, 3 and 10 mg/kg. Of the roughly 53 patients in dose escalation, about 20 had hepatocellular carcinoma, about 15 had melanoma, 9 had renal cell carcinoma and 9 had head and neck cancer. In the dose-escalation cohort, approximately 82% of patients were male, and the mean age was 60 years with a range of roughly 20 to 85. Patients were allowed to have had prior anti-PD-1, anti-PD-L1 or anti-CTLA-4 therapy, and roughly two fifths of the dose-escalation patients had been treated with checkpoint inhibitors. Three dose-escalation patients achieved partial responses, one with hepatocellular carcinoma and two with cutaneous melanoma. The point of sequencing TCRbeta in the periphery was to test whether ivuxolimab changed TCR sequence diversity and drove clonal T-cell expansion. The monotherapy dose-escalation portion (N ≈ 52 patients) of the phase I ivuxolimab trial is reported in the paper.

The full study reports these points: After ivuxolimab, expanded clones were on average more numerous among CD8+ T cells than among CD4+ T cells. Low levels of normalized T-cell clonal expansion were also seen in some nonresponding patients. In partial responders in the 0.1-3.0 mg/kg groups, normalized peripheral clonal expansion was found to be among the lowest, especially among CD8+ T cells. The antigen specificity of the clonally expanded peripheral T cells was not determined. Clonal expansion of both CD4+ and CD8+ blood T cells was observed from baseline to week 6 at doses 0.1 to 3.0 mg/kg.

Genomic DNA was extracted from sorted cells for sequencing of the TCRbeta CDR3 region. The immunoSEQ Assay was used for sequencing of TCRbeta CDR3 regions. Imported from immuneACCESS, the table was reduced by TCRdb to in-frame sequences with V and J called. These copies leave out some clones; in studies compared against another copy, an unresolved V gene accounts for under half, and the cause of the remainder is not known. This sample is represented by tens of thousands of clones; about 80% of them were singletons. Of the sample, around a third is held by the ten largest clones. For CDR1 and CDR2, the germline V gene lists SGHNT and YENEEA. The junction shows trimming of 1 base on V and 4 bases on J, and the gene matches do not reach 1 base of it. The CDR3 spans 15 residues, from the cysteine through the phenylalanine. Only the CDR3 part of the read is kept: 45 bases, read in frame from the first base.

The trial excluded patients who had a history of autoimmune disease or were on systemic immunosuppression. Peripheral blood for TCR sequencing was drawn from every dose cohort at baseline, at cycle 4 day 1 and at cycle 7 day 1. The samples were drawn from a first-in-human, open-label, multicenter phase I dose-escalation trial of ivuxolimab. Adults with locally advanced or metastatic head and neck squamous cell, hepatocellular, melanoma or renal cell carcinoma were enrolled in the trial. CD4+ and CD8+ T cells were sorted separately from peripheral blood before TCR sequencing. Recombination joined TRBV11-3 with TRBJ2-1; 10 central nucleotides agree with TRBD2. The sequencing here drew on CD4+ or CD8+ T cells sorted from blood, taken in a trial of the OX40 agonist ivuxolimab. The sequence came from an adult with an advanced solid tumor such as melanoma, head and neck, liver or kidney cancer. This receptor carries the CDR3 CASSLALAGYNEQFF. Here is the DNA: TGTGCCAGCAGCTTAGCACTAGCGGGATACAATGAGCAGTTCTTC.